In its sample, the clone carrying this T cell receptor (beta chain) was seen many times. Its antigen is not identified. The V end was cut by 6 bases, the J end by 2 bases, with 16 bases between. This CDR3 region has 15 residues. The sample comes from a study of lung T cells in sarcoidosis with Löfgren's syndrome. Overall study results and limits: In alpha-beta pairs, TRAV12-1 favored TRBV2, and their CDR3s were homologous.

Each CDR3 protein is one row after TCRdb ran MiXCR on the reads. This repertoire shows tens of thousands of distinct CDR3 sequences, around 20% found once; its top ten account for approximately 2.2%. This clonotype was obtained from a human donor with sarcoidosis (Löfgren's syndrome or another form), or a control subject (not recorded which). Specimen: CD4+ T cells from PBMCs. The chain employs TRBV12-3 or TRBV12-4 and TRBJ1-2; possible D gene TRBD1, 6 bases. The CDR3 coding sequence is TGTGCCAGCAGCTTTAGACCAACAGGGAACTATGGCTACACCTTC. It specifies CASSFRPTGNYGYTF.